A selection of T cell receptor beta chains follows, all from one sample in a study of cytomegalovirus exposure and HLA in healthy donors. Sequencing was performed with immunoSEQ multiplex PCR; in TCRdb, only in-frame clones are kept and a portion is missing. The repertoire holds 70,000 to 85,000 clones, approximately 65% seen once, with 3.5% to 4.5% in the top ten. The specimen was PBMCs. These receptors were collected from a male donor in good health and CMV-seropositive. The CDR3 runs from the conserved cysteine through the conserved F or W. A D gene is named only where the DNA matches it firmly. Size values are once, few and many counts, or a class for expanded clones, and some rows have none.

v_call	d_call	clone_size	cdr3_length	j_call	cdr3_nt	cdr3_aa
TRBV5-6	NA	few	14	TRBJ1-5	TGTGCCAGCAGCCGGACATTAGACAATCAGCCCCAGCATTTT	CASSRTLDNQPQHF
TRBV7-9	NA	NA	13	TRBJ1-2	TGTGCCAGCAATGGGGGGGGCCAGGGAGGCTACACCTTC	CASNGGGQGGYTF
TRBV5-4	TRBD1	few	13	TRBJ2-5	TGTGCCAGCAGCTCAGGGGGCCAAGAGACCCAGTACTTC	CASSSGGQETQYF
TRBV18	NA	once	13	TRBJ2-3	TGTGCCAGCTCAACCGATAGTGTTGATACGCAGTATTTT	CASSTDSVDTQYF
TRBV5-6	TRBD1	few	14	TRBJ1-2	TGTGCCAGCAGCTTCTTCCAGGGGGCAGGTGGCTACACCTTC	CASSFFQGAGGYTF
TRBV7-9	NA	NA	16	TRBJ2-1	TGTGCCAGCAGCTTAGAGGGTAGCGGCTCCTACAATGAGCAGTTCTTC	CASSLEGSGSYNEQFF
TRBV15	NA	many	15	TRBJ1-1	TGTGCCACCAGCAGAGATCCATTCATGAACACTGAAGCTTTCTTT	CATSRDPFMNTEAFF
TRBV5-4	TRBD2	few	18	TRBJ2-3	TGTGCCAGCAGCTCCGGCCCCAGACTAGCGGGGGCCACAGATACGCAGTATTTT	CASSSGPRLAGATDTQYF
TRBV11-2	NA	NA	17	TRBJ2-3	TGTGCCAGCAGCTTAGATGGATGGGCACCACCCACAGATACGCAGTATTTT	CASSLDGWAPPTDTQYF
TRBV30	TRBD1	NA	17	TRBJ1-3	TGTGCCTGGAGTGTCCGGACAGGGCTCAGCTCTGGAAACACCATATATTTT	CAWSVRTGLSSGNTIYF
TRBV15	NA	NA	15	TRBJ2-7	TGTGCCACAAAAACACGGACGGGGAGCTCCTACGAGCAGTACTTC	CATKTRTGSSYEQYF
TRBV6-1	TRBD1	NA	17	TRBJ1-6	TGTGCCAGCAGTGTTAGATCGACAGGGACATTGAGTTCACCCCTCCACTTT	CASSVRSTGTLSSPLHF
TRBV2	NA	NA	15	TRBJ2-1	TGTGCCAGCAGTGAAGGACATCACTCCTACAATGAGCAGTTCTTC	CASSEGHHSYNEQFF